A single sample gave rise to the 32 T cell receptor beta chains below, sequenced in a study of blood T cell repertoires in COVID-19. The protocol was immunoSEQ multiplex PCR, while the TCRdb copy is restricted to in-frame clones and leaves out a portion. Seen here are around 230,000 clones, around 85% observed once, and the top ten hold less than 4%. The sequenced sample consisted of PBMCs or T cells enriched from blood (not recorded which). The receptors here all came from a woman between 35 and 50 years old with acute COVID-19.

About this clone itself: At one boundary the junction diverges from the germline segment, which might be a read error. Other DNA sequences in this sample translate to the same CDR3. V and J are TRBV29-1 and TRBJ2-1; 7 nucleotides match TRBD1. The CDR3 contains 13 residues. From germline, CDR1 is SQVTM and CDR2 ANQGSEA. CDR3 DNA: TGCAGTGTTGCAGGGGGCTCCTACAATGAGCAGTTCTTC. This gives the protein CSVAGGSYNEQFF.

The V and J genes are TRBV25-1 and TRBJ2-1; 9 bases line up with TRBD2. CDR3 length equals 14 residues. Germline CDR1 reads MGHDK; CDR2 reads SYGVNS. V lost 6 bases, J lost 7 bases, and 7 bases stayed unmatched. The CDR3 is CASSPQREENEQFF. DNA for the CDR3: TGTGCCAGCAGCCCTCAGCGGGAGGAGAATGAGCAGTTCTTC.

CDR3: CASSLSAGRTYEQYF. Written as DNA, the CDR3 is TGCGCCAGCAGCTTGTCGGCGGGGCGGACCTACGAGCAGTACTTC. The chain has TRBV5-1 and TRBJ2-7, with D possibly TRBD2 on 6 matching bases. Germline values: CDR1 SGHRS, CDR2 YFSETQ. V was trimmed by 1 base and J by 2 bases, leaving 13 bases between them. CDR3 length equals 15 residues.

This clone has just one count. The rearrangement links TRBV19 to TRBJ1-2; D call uncertain. Germline-derived CDR1 and CDR2 are LNHDA and SQIVND (reference sequence). V was clipped by 3 bases and J by 2 bases, with 10 bases between them. The CDR3 extends over 14 amino acids. The CDR3 is CASSIDHSNYGYTF. CDR3 DNA: TGTGCCAGTAGTATCGATCACAGCAACTATGGCTACACCTTC. Complete variable domain (other parts from reference TRBV19 and TRBJ1-2): DGGITQSPKYLFRKEGQNVTLSCEQNLNHDAMYWYRQDPGQGLRLIYYSQIVNDFQKGDIAEGYSVSREKKESFPLTVTSAQKNPTAFYLCASSIDHSNYGYTFGSGTRLTVV.

This chain connects TRBV7-9 to TRBJ1-2, with D maybe TRBD1 (5 bases). Trimming stripped 1 base from V and 0 bases from J, with 9 bases between. The germline CDR1 and CDR2 sequences are SEHNR and FQNEAQ (reference sequence). This CDR3 comprises 15 residues. The DNA of the CDR3 is TGTGCCAGCAGCTTAGGCAGGGCCTCTAACTATGGCTACACCTTC. Translation: CASSLGRASNYGYTF.

This clone was seen many times. This chain links TRBV27 with TRBJ2-7; a weak D match, TRBD1 (6 bases). V shed 5 bases and J shed 1 base, with 9 bases lying between them. Looked up from germline, CDR1 is MNHEY and CDR2 is SMNVEV (reference sequence). CDR3 size: 13 residues. The DNA for the CDR3 is TGTGCCAGCAGTGTACAGGGATCCTACGAGCAGTACTTC. Amino acids: CASSVQGSYEQYF.

The chain employs TRBV4-2 and TRBJ2-3; TRBD1 agrees at 7 bases. Unmatched junction bases numbered 6, after V lost 1 base and J lost 2 bases. The CDR3 runs 16 residues. Germline V lookup: CDR1 LGHNA, CDR2 YNFKEQ. CDR3 region: CASSQGYRGHTDTQYF. CDR3 sequence (DNA): TGTGCCAGCAGCCAAGGATACAGGGGCCACACAGATACGCAGTATTTT.

This clone was observed a single time. The gene calls are TRBV5-5 and TRBJ2-7; 7 bases are a match to TRBD1. Germline CDR1 is SGHKS and CDR2 is YYEKEE (reference sequence). Trimming removed 2 bases from V and 3 bases from J; junction bases left unmatched: 5. The CDR3 runs 14 residues. CDR3 in amino acids: CASSFGTALYEQYF. For the CDR3, the DNA is TGTGCCAGCAGCTTCGGGACAGCTCTCTACGAGCAGTACTTC.

Notes on this clone: One end of the junction varies from germline; a read error may be responsible. This chain connects TRBV7-7 to TRBJ1-5; D not resolved. This CDR3 has 15 amino acids. CDR1 and CDR2 from the germline V gene are SSHAT and FNYEAQ (reference sequence). In nucleotides, the CDR3 is TGTGCTAGCAGCCTCAAAGGCGGCAGCAATCAGCCCCAGCATTTT. Amino acids: CASSLKGGSNQPQHF. The full variable domain, completed using reference TRBV7-7 and TRBJ1-5, is GAGVSQSPRYKVTKRGQDVTLRCDPISSHATLYWYQQALGQGPEFLTYFNYEAQPDKSGLPSDRFSAERPEGSISTLTIQRTEQRDSAMYRCASSLKGGSNQPQHFGDGTRLSIL.

A few counts support this clone. The J gene is TRBJ1-1, the V gene TRBV7-9, with D hard to call. Trimming left V 1 base short and J 2 bases short, with 5 bases between. Germline values: CDR1 SEHNR, CDR2 FQNEAQ (reference sequence). The CDR3 runs to 13 residues. CDR3 DNA: TGTGCCAGCAGCTTAGGAGAAAACACTGAAGCTTTCTTT. The encoded protein is CASSLGENTEAFF.

The chain links TRBV30 to TRBJ2-7; 8 nucleotides align to TRBD2. J lost 6 bases, V lost 2 bases, and 6 bases had no gene match. This CDR3 has 13 amino acids. CDR1 is GTSNPN, CDR2 SVGIG, per germline (reference sequence). The CDR3 region is CAWSKGLAGEQYF. The CDR3 coding sequence is TGTGCCTGGAGTAAAGGACTAGCTGGCGAGCAGTACTTC. Together with reference TRBV30 and TRBJ2-7, the CDR3 gives the full variable domain: SQTIHQWPATLVQPVGSPLSLECTVEGTSNPNLYWYRQAAGRGLQLLFYSVGIGQISSEVPQNLSASRPQDRQFILSSKKLLLSDSGFYLCAWSKGLAGEQYFGPGTRLTVT.

CDR3 DNA: TGTGCCATCAGTAGCATCTACAATGAGCAGTTCTTC. Its protein product is CAISSIYNEQFF. This chain joins TRBV10-3 and TRBJ2-1; no reliable D call. Trimming took 5 bases from V and 3 from J, leaving 5 bases between them. The CDR3 consists of 12 residues. Germline CDR1 reads ENHRY; CDR2 reads SYGVKD.

This sequence joins TRBV18 and TRBJ1-1, with 7 bases aligning to TRBD1. Germline values: CDR1 KGHSH, CDR2 LQKENI. The J segment lost 3 bases and the V segment lost 6 bases, leaving 4 bases of the junction unmatched. This CDR3 is built from 13 residues. CDR3 nucleotide sequence: TGTGCCAGCTCGCCTGGGACAGACACTGAAGCTTTCTTT. Translation: CASSPGTDTEAFF. The complete variable domain, with remaining parts taken from reference TRBV18 and TRBJ1-1, reads NAGVMQNPRHLVRRRGQEARLRCSPMKGHSHVYWYRQLPEEGLKFMVYLQKENIIDESGMPKERFSAEFPKEGPSILRIQQVVRGDSAAYFCASSPGTDTEAFFGQGTRLTVV.

V gene TRBV11-3 combines with J gene TRBJ1-4; D not certain. The CDR3 has 13 residues. Germline assignment: CDR1 SGHNT and CDR2 YENEEA. The V and J ends lost 3 bases and 10 bases respectively, with 12 bases between them. The CDR3 sequence: CASSLAGGRKLFF. The CDR3 DNA follows: TGTGCCAGCAGCTTGGCTGGAGGGAGAAAACTGTTTTTT.

The V and J genes are TRBV6-5 and TRBJ2-1; 7 bases align to TRBD2. CDR1 is MNHEY and CDR2 is SVGAGI in the germline V gene. Unmatched junction bases numbered 7, after V lost 0 bases and J lost 8 bases. CDR3 length equals 15 residues. The CDR3 region is CASSYSREGGHEQFF. CDR3 nucleotide sequence: TGTGCCAGCAGTTACTCGAGGGAGGGAGGCCATGAGCAGTTCTTC.

The V and J genes are TRBV19 and TRBJ1-6, with D possibly matching TRBD1 (5 bases). Germline V gives CDR1 LNHDA, CDR2 SQIVND (reference sequence). CDR3 size: 14 residues. V was clipped by 6 bases and J by 9 bases, with 15 bases between them. The CDR3 loop is CASSQIGGRSPLHF. The DNA of the CDR3 is TGTGCCAGTAGCCAAATCGGGGGTCGTTCACCCCTCCACTTT.

The chain couples TRBV10-3 to TRBJ1-6; D is possibly TRBD1 (6 bases). The germline V gene has CDR1 ENHRY and CDR2 SYGVKD. This CDR3 is 13 amino acids long. V was trimmed by 10 bases and J by 5 bases, leaving 12 bases between them. The CDR3 loop reads CATRGRDNSPLHF. The CDR3 DNA sequence: TGTGCCACCAGGGGCAGGGATAATTCACCCCTCCACTTT.

This rearrangement joins TRBV15 to TRBJ2-1, with TRBD2 matching 7 bases. V was pared by 2 bases and J by 6 bases, with 7 bases of the junction left unmatched. The germline CDR1 and CDR2 sequences are LNHNV and YYDKDF (reference sequence). There are 15 residues in the CDR3. CDR3 in amino acids: CATSRLLGEGNEQFF. The DNA of the CDR3 is TGTGCCACCAGCAGATTGTTGGGGGAGGGCAATGAGCAGTTCTTC.

J is TRBJ2-7 and V is TRBV7-9; tentatively, D is TRBD1 (5 bases). Trimming took off 1 base at V and 4 bases at J, with 14 bases between the two ends. Germline assignment: CDR1 SEHNR and CDR2 FQNEAQ (reference sequence). The CDR3 extends over 15 amino acids. CDR3 protein: CASSLGQGHMYEQYF. DNA of the CDR3: TGTGCCAGCAGCTTAGGTCAAGGACATATGTACGAGCAGTACTTC.

The chain links TRBV14 to TRBJ1-6; D remains ambiguous. The V gene lost 6 bases and the J gene lost 8 bases, with 11 bases spanning the gap. The germline gives CDR1 SGHDN, CDR2 FVKESK. The CDR3 extends over 13 amino acids. CDR3 loop: CASRPLLDSPLHF. DNA of the CDR3: TGTGCCAGCAGGCCGCTCCTAGATTCACCCCTCCACTTT.

This chain connects TRBV7-3 to TRBJ2-3; D might be TRBD2 (6 bases). The V and J ends lost 1 base and 0 bases respectively, with 8 bases between them. The CDR3 has 15 amino acids. CDR1 and CDR2 (germline): SGHTA, FQGTGA. This CDR3 reads CASSLRGLSTDTQYF. Here the CDR3 DNA reads TGTGCCAGCAGCTTAAGGGGACTCAGCACAGATACGCAGTATTTT.

This rearrangement joins TRBV19 to TRBJ1-2; a possible D gene is TRBD1 (5 bases). The CDR3 totals 12 residues. V gave up 4 bases and J gave up 7 bases, with 10 bases separating them. Germline V gene lookup returns CDR1 LNHDA and CDR2 SQIVND (reference sequence). CDR3 loop: CASSTSGFGYTF. The CDR3 nucleotides are TGTGCCAGTAGTACCTCAGGGTTTGGCTACACCTTC. The whole variable domain, remainder taken from reference TRBV19 and TRBJ1-2, is DGGITQSPKYLFRKEGQNVTLSCEQNLNHDAMYWYRQDPGQGLRLIYYSQIVNDFQKGDIAEGYSVSREKKESFPLTVTSAQKNPTAFYLCASSTSGFGYTFGSGTRLTVV.

The J gene is TRBJ2-7, the V gene TRBV11-3; 9 bases line up with TRBD2. The V and J ends lost 1 base and 3 bases, in that order; junction bases with no gene match: 1. The CDR3 covers 14 residues. The germline gives CDR1 SGHNT, CDR2 YENEEA. DNA of the CDR3: TGTGCCAGCAGCTTAGGCGGGGGGGACTACGAGCAGTACTTC. It specifies CASSLGGGDYEQYF.

The V and J genes are TRBV3-1 (or the pseudogene TRBV3-2) and TRBJ1-1; D is perhaps TRBD1 (5 bases). Trimming took 5 bases from V and 1 from J, leaving 8 bases between them. CDR3 size: 13 residues. The germline gives CDR1 LGHDT, CDR2 YNNKEL (reference sequence). As DNA, the CDR3 is TGTGCCAGCAGCTACCAGGGGAACACTGAAGCTTTCTTT. Amino acid sequence: CASSYQGNTEAFF.

The chain recombines TRBV27 with TRBJ2-4; D may be TRBD2 (6 bases). Germline loops: CDR1 MNHEY, CDR2 SMNVEV (reference sequence). There are 17 residues in the CDR3. V lost 3 bases and J 0 bases, leaving 15 bases between the germline ends. DNA of the CDR3: TGTGCCAGCAGTTTCGACATGCGGGGTCTAGCCAAAAACATTCAGTACTTC. It is translated as CASSFDMRGLAKNIQYF.

This chain joins TRBV7-3 and TRBJ2-1; the D gene is possibly TRBD2 (6 bases). Trimming left V 1 base short and J 7 bases short, with 8 bases between. From germline, CDR1 is SGHTA and CDR2 FQGTGA. The CDR3 has 13 residues. CDR3 in DNA: TGTGCCAGCAGCTTAATCGGGGGAAATGAGCAGTTCTTC. Its protein product is CASSLIGGNEQFF.

This chain joins TRBV23-1 and TRBJ2-7; tentatively, D is TRBD1 (5 bases). TRBV23-1 is an ORF, and what it does is uncertain. Trimming took 0 bases from V and 0 from J, leaving 21 bases between them. The CDR3 runs to 19 residues. CDR3 region: CASSQSQSPGRLASYEQYF. CDR3 bases: TGCGCCAGCAGTCAATCGCAGTCGCCAGGGCGGTTGGCCTCCTACGAGCAGTACTTC.

This clone has just one count. Different DNA sequences within this sample yield the same CDR3. The chain employs TRBV6-5 and TRBJ2-1, with TRBD1 identical over 8 bases. Germline V gene sequence: CDR1 MNHEY, CDR2 SVGAGI. The CDR3 has 14 residues. V trimming: 6 bases; J trimming: 1 base; junction bases outside the gene matches: 2. The CDR3 DNA is TGTGCCAGCAGAACAGGGGGGTCCTACAATGAGCAGTTCTTC. Its protein is CASRTGGSYNEQFF.

V and J are TRBV29-1 and TRBJ1-2; D call uncertain. The V end was cut by 0 bases, the J end by 4 bases, with 12 bases between. This CDR3 has 14 amino acids. Germline loops: CDR1 SQVTM, CDR2 ANQGSEA. This CDR3 reads CSVEEALRLYGYTF. As DNA, the CDR3 is TGCAGCGTTGAAGAAGCCCTCCGCCTCTATGGCTACACCTTC.

The chain is built from TRBV12-5 and TRBJ2-2; 10 nucleotides match TRBD1. CDR1 LGHNT and CDR2 FRNRAP come from the germline V gene. The CDR3 has 15 amino acids. V lost 8 bases and J lost 4; bases outside the gene matches: 7. CDR3 DNA sequence: TGTGCTAGTCTCCGGGACAGGGGAAGCACCGGGGAGCTGTTTTTT. This codes for CASLRDRGSTGELFF.

V usage is TRBV3-1 (or the pseudogene TRBV3-2) and J usage is TRBJ2-7, with TRBD2 identical over 13 bases. The germline gives CDR1 LGHDT, CDR2 YNNKEL (reference sequence). Trimming took 1 base from V and 10 from J; bases not matched to a gene: 1. This CDR3 region has 13 residues. Here the CDR3 DNA reads TGTGCCAGCAGCCAAGGGACTAGCGGGAGTCAGTACTTC. This gives the protein CASSQGTSGSQYF.

V gene TRBV2 combines with J gene TRBJ2-3; no clear D. V shed 6 bases and J shed 2 bases, with 12 bases lying between them. The CDR3 covers 14 residues. Looked up from germline, CDR1 is SNHLY and CDR2 is FYNNEI. Here the CDR3 reads CASRATADTDTQYF. The CDR3 DNA reads as TGTGCCAGCAGGGCCACAGCAGACACAGATACGCAGTATTTT.